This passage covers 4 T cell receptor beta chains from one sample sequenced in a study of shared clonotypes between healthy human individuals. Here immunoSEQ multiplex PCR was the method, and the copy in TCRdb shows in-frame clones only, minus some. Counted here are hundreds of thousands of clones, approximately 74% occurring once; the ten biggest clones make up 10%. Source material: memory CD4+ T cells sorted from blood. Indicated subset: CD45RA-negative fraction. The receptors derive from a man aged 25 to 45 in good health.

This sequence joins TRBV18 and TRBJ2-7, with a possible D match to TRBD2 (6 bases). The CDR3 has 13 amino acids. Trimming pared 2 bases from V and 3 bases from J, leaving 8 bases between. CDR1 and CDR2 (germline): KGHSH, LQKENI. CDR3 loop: CASSPGLNYEQYF. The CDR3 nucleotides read TGTGCCAGCTCACCAGGACTAAACTACGAGCAGTACTTC.

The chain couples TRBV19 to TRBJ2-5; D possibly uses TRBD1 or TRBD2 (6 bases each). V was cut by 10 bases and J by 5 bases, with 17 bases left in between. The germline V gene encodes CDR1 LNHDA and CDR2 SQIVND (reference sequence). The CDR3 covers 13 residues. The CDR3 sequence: CATSRGPRETQYF. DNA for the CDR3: TGTGCCACCTCCCGGGGGCCGCGGGAGACCCAGTACTTC.

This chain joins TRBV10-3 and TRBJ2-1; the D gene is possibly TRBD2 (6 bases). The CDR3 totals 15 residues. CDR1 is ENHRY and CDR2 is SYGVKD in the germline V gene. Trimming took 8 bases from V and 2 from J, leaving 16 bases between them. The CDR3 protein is CAILASGPTYNEQFF. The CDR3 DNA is TGTGCCATCCTAGCCAGCGGGCCCACCTACAATGAGCAGTTCTTC.

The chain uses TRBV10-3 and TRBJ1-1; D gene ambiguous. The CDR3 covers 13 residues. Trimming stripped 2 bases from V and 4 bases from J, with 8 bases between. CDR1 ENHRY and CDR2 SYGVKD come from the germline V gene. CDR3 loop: CAISEERATEAFF. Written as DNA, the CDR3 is TGTGCCATCAGTGAGGAACGGGCCACTGAAGCTTTCTTT.